What follows are 17 T cell receptor beta chains derived from one specimen sequenced in a study of breast tumors, draining lymph nodes, adjacent tissues. TCRdb re-derived calls from the multiplex PCR reads in MiXCR, one entry per CDR3 protein. Altogether 45,000 or so distinct CDR3 sequences are present, 23% being singletons, with the ten largest covering more than 6.5%. Source material: breast tumor tissue. These receptors were taken from a female donor with breast cancer. Some clones in this sample may be carry-over from other donors' samples.

This clonotype has a count of ten or more. This rearrangement joins TRBV19 to TRBJ1-6, with 8 positions matching TRBD1. The CDR3 runs to 14 residues. Germline values: CDR1 LNHDA, CDR2 SQIVND (reference sequence). After removal of 6 bases from V and 10 bases from J, the junction contained 8 bases not matched to a gene. CDR3 DNA sequence: TGTGCCAGTAGCGTACAGGGGGAGAGGTCACCCCTCCACTTT. This sequence encodes CASSVQGERSPLHF.

The rearrangement uses TRBV9 and TRBJ2-5; 10 bases line up with TRBD2. CDR1 is SGDLS and CDR2 is YYNGEE in the germline V gene. CDR3 length: 15 residues. After removal of 4 bases from V and 1 base from J, the junction contained 4 bases not matched to a gene. The CDR3 sequence: CASSTLAGAQETQYF. The CDR3 region has the DNA TGTGCCAGCAGCACCCTAGCGGGGGCCCAAGAGACCCAGTACTTC.

This clonotype was recorded at least ten times. This rearrangement joins TRBV6-4 to TRBJ2-3; D is perhaps TRBD1 (5 bases). Per the germline V gene, CDR1 is MRHNA and CDR2 is SNTAGT. The CDR3 covers 13 residues. V was trimmed by 8 bases and J by 0 bases, leaving 9 bases between them. In nucleotides, the CDR3 is TGTGCCAGCGGCCCAGGGAGCACAGATACGCAGTATTTT. This codes for CASGPGSTDTQYF.

This clonotype appeared a few times. The rearrangement links TRBV11-2 to TRBJ1-1; D may be TRBD1 (5 bases). The CDR3 consists of 14 residues. V lost 6 bases, J lost 6 bases, and 17 bases lay in between. CDR1 and CDR2 from the germline V gene are SGHAT and FQNNGV. CDR3 amino acids: CASRYGTAVSEAFF. Here the CDR3 DNA reads TGTGCCAGCAGGTACGGGACCGCTGTCTCTGAAGCTTTCTTT. Full variable domain (remainder filled in from reference TRBV11-2 and TRBJ1-1): EAGVAQSPRYKIIEKRQSVAFWCNPISGHATLYWYQQILGQGPKLLIQFQNNGVVDDSQLPKDRFSAERLKGVDSTLKIQPAKLEDSAVYLCASRYGTAVSEAFFGQGTRLTVV.

This clonotype was recorded many times. V and J are TRBV2 and TRBJ2-3; the match to TRBD1 covers 9 bases. Losses at the gene ends were 5 bases for V and 3 bases for J; bases not matched to a gene: 3. CDR1 and CDR2 from the germline V gene are SNHLY and FYNNEI. This CDR3 is 14 amino acids long. This CDR3 is CASSRTGETDTQYF. CDR3 DNA: TGTGCCAGCAGTCGGACAGGGGAGACAGATACGCAGTATTTT. Full variable domain (outside the CDR3, taken from reference TRBV2 and TRBJ2-3): EPEVTQTPSHQVTQMGQEVILRCVPISNHLYFYWYRQILGQKVEFLVSFYNNEISEKSEIFDDQFSVERPDGSNFTLKIRSTKLEDSAMYFCASSRTGETDTQYFGPGTRLTVL.

This clonotype was counted at least ten times. This chain links TRBV30 with TRBJ1-5; no firm D call. Germline lookup yields CDR1 GTSNPN and CDR2 SVGIG (reference sequence). This CDR3 contains 14 residues. V was shortened by 3 bases and J by 6 bases, with 15 bases between the two germline ends. Written as DNA, the CDR3 is TGTGCCTGGAGCCTCCGGGTCGTAGCTCAGCCCCAGCATTTT. Protein: CAWSLRVVAQPQHF.

This clonotype was detected many times. The chain uses TRBV20-1 and TRBJ2-1; perhaps TRBD2 as D (5 bases). The CDR3 is 14 amino acids. The ends were cut back, 5 bases at V and 0 bases at J, with 11 bases in the middle. The germline V gene encodes CDR1 DFQATT and CDR2 SNEGSKA (reference sequence). The CDR3 sequence: CSADYFTSYNEQFF. The DNA of the CDR3 is TGCAGTGCTGACTACTTCACCTCCTACAATGAGCAGTTCTTC.

This clonotype has more than one count but fewer than ten. This sequence joins TRBV25-1 and TRBJ2-1, with D perhaps assigned TRBD1 or TRBD2 (5 bases each). The length of the CDR3 is 15 residues. Germline V gene data show CDR1 as MGHDK and CDR2 as SYGVNS. With 1 base removed from V and 7 bases from J, the gap between germline ends came to 14 bases. The CDR3 loop reads CASSEFGGEVNEQFF. CDR3 DNA: TGTGCCAGCAGTGAATTTGGGGGAGAGGTAAATGAGCAGTTCTTC. The variable domain in full, with the rest retrieved from reference TRBV25-1 and TRBJ2-1, is EADIYQTPRYLVIGTGKKITLECSQTMGHDKMYWYQQDPGMELHLIHYSYGVNSTEKGDLSSESTVSRIRTEHFPLTLESARPSHTSQYLCASSEFGGEVNEQFFGPGTRLTVL.

In its sample, this clonotype was seen many times. The chain links TRBV7-3 to TRBJ2-2; D not resolved. Per the germline V gene, CDR1 is SGHTA and CDR2 is FQGTGA. The germline V and J ends were trimmed by 2 bases and 7 bases, with 8 bases remaining between them. The CDR3 loop spans 13 amino acids. The CDR3 nucleotides read TGTGCCAGCAGCTTAGGGTCCAACGGGGAGCTGTTTTTT. Its translation: CASSLGSNGELFF.

This clonotype was seen many times. The DNA for the CDR3 is TGTGCCAGCAGTGAAGCTGGGGGGACAGGGCCCTACGAGCAGTACTTC. Encoded protein: CASSEAGGTGPYEQYF. The chain couples TRBV6-1 to TRBJ2-7; 9 bases agree with TRBD1. V was pared by 0 bases and J by 2 bases, with 5 bases of the junction left unmatched. Germline V CDR1 and CDR2: MNHNS, SASEGT. The CDR3 totals 16 residues.

This clonotype was counted many times. The chain carries TRBV6-5 and TRBJ2-3, with TRBD1 matching 8 bases. Trimming took 2 bases from V and 4 from J; bases not matched to a gene: 5. This CDR3 contains 15 residues. CDR1 MNHEY and CDR2 SVGAGI come from the germline V gene. DNA for the CDR3: TGTGCCAGCAGTTACGTCAGGGGGCGCCCAGATACGCAGTATTTT. It codes for CASSYVRGRPDTQYF.

This clonotype was counted at least ten times. The chain uses TRBV7-8 and TRBJ2-2, with D unresolved. The V gene lost 2 bases and the J gene lost 1 base, with 11 bases spanning the gap. The CDR3 has 16 residues. The germline CDR1 and CDR2 sequences are SGHVS and FQNEAQ. DNA for the CDR3: TGTGCCAGCAGCTTAAATTCCGGGTGGAACACCGGGGAGCTGTTTTTT. Its translation is CASSLNSGWNTGELFF.

This clonotype was picked up many times. The chain employs TRBV6-1 and TRBJ2-7; D uncertain. Germline V gives CDR1 MNHNS, CDR2 SASEGT. V dropped 1 base and J dropped 2 bases, with 3 bases sitting between them. The CDR3 has 12 amino acids. The CDR3 loop is CASSEGTYEQYF. The CDR3 nucleotides are TGTGCCAGCAGTGAAGGGACCTACGAGCAGTACTTC.

This clonotype was seen at least ten times. This chain links TRBV27 with TRBJ2-7; D may correspond to TRBD1 or TRBD2 (7 bases each). Germline V CDR1 and CDR2: MNHEY, SMNVEV (reference sequence). The CDR3 runs 14 residues. V lost 3 bases and J 6 bases, leaving 15 bases between the germline ends. The CDR3 DNA is TGTGCCAGCAGTTTGATCAGGGGGGGGGCCGAGCAGTACTTC. Protein product: CASSLIRGGAEQYF.

This clonotype was counted ten times or more. The genes are TRBV5-1 and TRBJ2-1; D is unresolved. The CDR3 runs 12 residues. Germline loops: CDR1 SGHRS, CDR2 YFSETQ. V was shortened by 5 bases and J by 12 bases, with 15 bases between the two germline ends. The DNA for the CDR3 is TGCGCCAGCAGACCCCCGATGGGTACGCAGTTCTTC. Translating it yields CASRPPMGTQFF.

Note on this clonotype: The CDR3 carries no conserved terminal phenylalanine or tryptophan, so it likely arises from a read error. This rearrangement joins TRBV27 to TRBJ2-7; possibly TRBD1 for D (6 bases). V was pared by 8 bases and J by 5 bases, with 16 bases between. From germline, CDR1 is MNHEY and CDR2 SMNVEV (reference sequence). This CDR3 is built from 13 residues. The CDR3 DNA follows: TGTGCCAGCGGTCAGGCAGGGGTAGACGAGCAGTACTTA. Translated: CASGQAGVDEQYL.

In its sample, this clonotype was seen many times. At one boundary the junction diverges from the germline segment, which might be a read error. The CDR3 loop is CATRRGGGGPETQYF. CDR3 coding DNA: TGTGCCACCAGGAGAGGGGGAGGGGGGCCGGAGACCCAGTACTTC. The chain recombines TRBV15 with TRBJ2-5; D may be TRBD2 (7 bases). The germline gives CDR1 LNHNV, CDR2 YYDKDF (reference sequence). CDR3 length equals 15 residues.